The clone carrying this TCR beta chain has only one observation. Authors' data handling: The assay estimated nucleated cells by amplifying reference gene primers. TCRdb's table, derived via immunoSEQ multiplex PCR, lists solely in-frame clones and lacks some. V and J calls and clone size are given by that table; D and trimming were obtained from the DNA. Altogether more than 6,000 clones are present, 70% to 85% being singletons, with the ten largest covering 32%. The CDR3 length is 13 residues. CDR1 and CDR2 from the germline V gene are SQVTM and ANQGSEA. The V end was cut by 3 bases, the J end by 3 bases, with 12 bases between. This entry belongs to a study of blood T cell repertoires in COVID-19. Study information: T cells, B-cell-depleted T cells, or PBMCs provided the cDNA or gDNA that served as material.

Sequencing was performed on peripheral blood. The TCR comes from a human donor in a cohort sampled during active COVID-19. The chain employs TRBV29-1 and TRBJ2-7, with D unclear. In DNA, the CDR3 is TGCAGCGTTGACCGTCAGGATGGCTACGAGCAGTACTTC. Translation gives CSVDRQDGYEQYF.